This passage covers 18 T cell receptor beta chains from one sample sequenced in a study of shared clonotypes between healthy human individuals. Terminally differentiated effector memory CD45RA+ cells were excluded by CCR7 positive selection of CD45RO-negative cells. Only in-frame clones appear in the TCRdb table, and some are missing; sequencing was by immunoSEQ multiplex PCR. Among about 2.1 million clones listed, 85% to 95% were seen once. Source material: naive CD8+ T cells from PBMCs. The source of these receptors is a man aged 18-30 years in good health. Some clones in this sample may be carry-over from other donors' samples.

In regard to this clone: Other DNA sequences in the same sample also yield this CDR3. The rearrangement links TRBV5-4 to TRBJ2-7, with D hard to call. With 4 bases removed from V and 0 bases from J, the gap between germline ends came to 8 bases. The germline V gene encodes CDR1 SGHNT and CDR2 YYREEE (reference sequence). The CDR3 loop spans 13 amino acids. CDR3 nucleotide sequence: TGTGCCAGCAGCCCGGGTAGCTCCTACGAGCAGTACTTC. It yields the protein CASSPGSSYEQYF.

The chain is built from TRBV9 and TRBJ2-1; 9 nucleotides line up with TRBD1. CDR1 is SGDLS and CDR2 is YYNGEE in the germline V gene. V shed 3 bases and J 8 bases; nucleotides not matched to a gene: 9. The CDR3 extends over 15 amino acids. The chain's CDR3 is CASSATGQGSHEQFF. CDR3 sequence (DNA): TGTGCCAGCAGCGCGACGGGACAGGGTTCGCATGAGCAGTTCTTC. Based on the CDR3 plus reference TRBV9 and TRBJ2-1, the full variable domain is DSGVTQTPKHLITATGQRVTLRCSPRSGDLSVYWYQQSLDQGLQFLIQYYNGEERAKGNILERFSAQQFPDLHSELNLSSLELGDSALYFCASSATGQGSHEQFFGPGTRLTVL.

CDR3 bases: TGTGCCAGCAGTGACCCAGGGGATCCCAATCAGCCCCAGCATTTT. Translated, it gives CASSDPGDPNQPQHF. This rearrangement joins TRBV25-1 to TRBJ1-5, with D perhaps matching TRBD1 (6 bases). The CDR3 is made up of 15 amino acids. V lost 3 bases and J lost 3, with 12 bases in between. Per the germline V gene, CDR1 is MGHDK and CDR2 is SYGVNS.

The rearrangement uses TRBV2 and TRBJ1-1, with 7 bases that match TRBD1. Trimming cost V 8 bases and J 2 bases; bases outside gene matches: 8. The CDR3 runs 14 residues. The germline V gene has CDR1 SNHLY and CDR2 FYNNEI. This CDR3 is CASQRGLVNTEAFF. In nucleotides, the CDR3 is TGTGCCAGCCAAAGGGGGCTCGTTAACACTGAAGCTTTCTTT.

The V call is TRBV27, the J call TRBJ2-1; D is perhaps TRBD2 (6 bases). Germline-derived CDR1 and CDR2 are MNHEY and SMNVEV (reference sequence). CDR3 length: 16 amino acids. Trimming left V 6 bases short and J 7 bases short, with 22 bases between. CDR3 protein: CASSYMGGSRENEQFF. In nucleotides, the CDR3 is TGTGCCAGCAGCTACATGGGGGGTAGTAGGGAGAATGAGCAGTTCTTC.

This chain connects TRBV4-1 to TRBJ1-6; 8 bases line up with TRBD1. V lost 1 base to trimming and J lost 7 bases; unmatched junction nucleotides: 3. From germline, CDR1 is MGHRA and CDR2 YSYEKL. The CDR3 consists of 15 residues. CDR3 region: CASSQVDRGNSPLHF. DNA of the CDR3: TGCGCCAGCAGCCAAGTCGACAGGGGAAATTCACCCCTCCACTTT.

Notes on this clone: At the DNA level, this CDR3 is encoded by other sequences in the same sample as well. The chain employs TRBV4-3 and TRBJ2-7; 8 positions match TRBD1. Unmatched junction bases numbered 2, after V lost 1 base and J lost 0 bases. The CDR3 length is 15 residues. The germline V gene encodes CDR1 LGHNA and CDR2 YSLEER. The CDR3 is CASSQGQGPSYEQYF. The CDR3 DNA reads TGCGCCAGCAGCCAAGGACAGGGGCCCTCCTACGAGCAGTACTTC.

V and J are TRBV14 and TRBJ2-1; the D gene is possibly TRBD2 (6 bases). Between the trimmed V and J ends, which lost 4 bases and 8 bases, there was a span of 18 bases. Germline V gene data show CDR1 as SGHDN and CDR2 as FVKESK. The CDR3 is made up of 15 amino acids. The DNA for the CDR3 is TGTGCCAGCAGCCCCGCGGGATCCCTCATCGATGAGCAGTTCTTC. Protein product: CASSPAGSLIDEQFF.

This rearrangement joins TRBV27 to TRBJ1-1; D perhaps matches TRBD1 (6 bases). The CDR3 runs 13 residues. Trimming cost V 5 bases and J 2 bases, with 9 bases left between them. From germline, CDR1 is MNHEY and CDR2 SMNVEV (reference sequence). This CDR3 is CASSTGLNTEAFF. As DNA, the CDR3 is TGTGCCAGCAGTACAGGGTTAAACACTGAAGCTTTCTTT.

The chain couples TRBV7-9 to TRBJ2-7; 9 bases line up with TRBD1. CDR3 length equals 13 residues. The V gene end was trimmed by 8 bases and the J gene end by 1 base; junction bases not matched to a gene: 3. Germline V gene lookup returns CDR1 SEHNR and CDR2 FQNEAQ (reference sequence). CDR3 in amino acids: CASGTGTSYEQYF. The CDR3 region has the DNA TGTGCCAGCGGGACAGGGACATCCTACGAGCAGTACTTC.

The rearrangement joins TRBV27 to TRBJ2-1; TRBD1 might be the D (5 bases). The length of the CDR3 is 12 residues. The V end lost 3 bases, the J end lost 10 bases, and 10 bases lay between the germline ends. Per germline, CDR1 MNHEY and CDR2 SMNVEV (reference sequence). CDR3 region: CASSLGRAEQFF. The CDR3, as DNA: TGTGCCAGCAGTTTGGGCAGGGCCGAGCAGTTCTTC.

The chain carries TRBV4-2 and TRBJ2-1, with TRBD2 matching over 11 bases. Germline assignment: CDR1 LGHNA and CDR2 YNFKEQ. This CDR3 is 17 amino acids long. Trimming at V came to 1 base and at J to 10 bases, leaving 12 bases not matched to a gene. DNA of the CDR3: TGTGCCAGCAGCCAAGTAGGGGGGACTAGCGGTAGACCCGAGCAGTTCTTC. Its protein product is CASSQVGGTSGRPEQFF.

The count of this clone is one. This chain uses TRBV7-9 with TRBJ2-1, with D perhaps matching TRBD2 (5 bases). This CDR3 is built from 16 residues. Germline V gives CDR1 SEHNR, CDR2 FQNEAQ (reference sequence). The V and J ends lost 5 bases and 9 bases respectively, with 23 bases between them. The CDR3 DNA follows: TGTGCCAGCAGCGCAAACACCCCCCCGGGATCGGTTGAGCAGTTCTTC. Encoded protein: CASSANTPPGSVEQFF.

This chain connects TRBV7-9 to TRBJ2-5; the match to TRBD2 covers 7 bases. CDR1 and CDR2 from the germline V gene are SEHNR and FQNEAQ (reference sequence). The J segment lost 2 bases and the V segment lost 5 bases, leaving 8 bases of the junction unmatched. The CDR3 consists of 15 residues. The chain's CDR3 is CASSASGTMQETQYF. Written as DNA, the CDR3 is TGTGCCAGCAGCGCTTCCGGGACTATGCAAGAGACCCAGTACTTC.

This sequence joins TRBV7-2 and TRBJ1-5, with 7 bases identical to TRBD1. After removal of 5 bases from V and 9 bases from J, the junction contained 4 bases not matched to a gene. The germline V gene has CDR1 SGHTA and CDR2 FQGNSA. The CDR3 totals 12 residues. The CDR3 region has the DNA TGTGCCAGCAGCGACAACAGGGGGCCCCAGCATTTT. Protein sequence: CASSDNRGPQHF.

The chain employs TRBV16 and TRBJ2-7; D uncertain. The germline gives CDR1 KGHSY, CDR2 FQNENV. V shed 6 bases and J shed 4 bases, with 16 bases lying between them. The CDR3 covers 14 residues. CDR3 in amino acids: CASSSISDVYEQYF. The CDR3 coding sequence is TGTGCCAGCAGTTCCATATCGGATGTTTACGAGCAGTACTTC. Complete variable domain (other parts from reference TRBV16 and TRBJ2-7): GEEVAQTPKHLVRGEGQKAKLYCAPIKGHSYVFWYQQVLKNEFKFLISFQNENVFDETGMPKERFSAKCLPNSPCSLEIQATKLEDSAVYFCASSSISDVYEQYFGPGTRLTVT.

This sequence joins TRBV27 and TRBJ2-7; 8 bases are shared with TRBD2. The germline CDR1 and CDR2 sequences are MNHEY and SMNVEV (reference sequence). The CDR3 totals 15 residues. The V segment lost 5 bases and the J segment 2 bases; nucleotides outside the gene matches: 8. This CDR3 reads CASSPSAGGPYEQYF. DNA for the CDR3: TGTGCCAGCAGTCCCTCGGCGGGAGGCCCCTACGAGCAGTACTTC.

V usage is TRBV7-3 and J usage is TRBJ2-1; D unresolved. This CDR3 has 16 amino acids. V lost 2 bases, J lost 0 bases, and 11 bases lay in between. Germline CDR1 SGHTA, CDR2 FQGTGA. The CDR3 nucleotides are TGTGCCAGCAGCTTACTACTAACAACCTCCTACAATGAGCAGTTCTTC. Encoded protein: CASSLLLTTSYNEQFF.